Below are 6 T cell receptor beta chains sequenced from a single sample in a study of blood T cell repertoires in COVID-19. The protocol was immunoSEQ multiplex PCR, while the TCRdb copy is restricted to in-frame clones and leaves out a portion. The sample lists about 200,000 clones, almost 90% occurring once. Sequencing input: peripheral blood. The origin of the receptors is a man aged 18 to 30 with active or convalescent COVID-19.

CDR3 in DNA: TGCGCCAGCAGCATAACAGGGTTTGATGAGCAGTTCTTC. Translation: CASSITGFDEQFF. The chain joins TRBV5-1 to TRBJ2-1, with D possibly TRBD1 on 6 matching bases. CDR3 length: 13 residues. Germline V gene sequence: CDR1 SGHRS, CDR2 YFSETQ. Trimming took off 4 bases at V and 8 bases at J, with 13 bases between the two ends.

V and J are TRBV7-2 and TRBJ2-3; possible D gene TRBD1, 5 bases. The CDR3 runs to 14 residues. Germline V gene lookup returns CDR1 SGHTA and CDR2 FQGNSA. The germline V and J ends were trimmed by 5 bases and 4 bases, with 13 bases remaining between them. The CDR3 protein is CASSQFQGPDTQYF. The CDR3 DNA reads TGTGCCAGCAGCCAATTCCAGGGCCCAGATACGCAGTATTTT.

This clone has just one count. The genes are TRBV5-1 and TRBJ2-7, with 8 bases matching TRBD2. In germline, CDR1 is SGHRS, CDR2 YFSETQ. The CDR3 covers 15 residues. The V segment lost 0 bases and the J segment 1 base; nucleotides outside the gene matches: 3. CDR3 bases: TGCGCCAGCAGCTTGGCCCCTAGCGGGTCCTACGAGCAGTACTTC. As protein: CASSLAPSGSYEQYF.

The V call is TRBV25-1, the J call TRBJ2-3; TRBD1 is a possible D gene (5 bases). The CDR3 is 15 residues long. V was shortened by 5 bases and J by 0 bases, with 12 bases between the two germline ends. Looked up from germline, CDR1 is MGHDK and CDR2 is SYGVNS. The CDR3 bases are TGTGCCAGCAGTATGGACACCGCTAGCACAGATACGCAGTATTTT. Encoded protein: CASSMDTASTDTQYF.

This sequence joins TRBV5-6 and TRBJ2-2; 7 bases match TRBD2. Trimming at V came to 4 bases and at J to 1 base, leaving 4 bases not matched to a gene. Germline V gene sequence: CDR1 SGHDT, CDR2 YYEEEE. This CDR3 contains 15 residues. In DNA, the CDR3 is TGTGCCAGCAGCAATAGCGGGTTGAACACCGGGGAGCTGTTTTTT. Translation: CASSNSGLNTGELFF.

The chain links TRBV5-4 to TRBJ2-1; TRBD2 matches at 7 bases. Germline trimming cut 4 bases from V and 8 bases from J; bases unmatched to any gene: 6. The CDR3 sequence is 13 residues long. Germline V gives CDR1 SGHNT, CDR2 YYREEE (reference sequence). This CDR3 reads CASSRTSVHEQFF. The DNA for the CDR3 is TGTGCCAGCAGCAGAACTAGCGTTCATGAGCAGTTCTTC.